This T cell receptor (beta chain) is from a study of blood T cell repertoires in COVID-19. Study context: Spain, Italy and the United States supplied samples that represented acute and convalescent COVID-19. Sources were T cells, B-cell-depleted T cells, or PBMCs; the material itself was cDNA or gDNA.

CDR3 length: 11 residues. Germline loops: CDR1 DFQATT, CDR2 SNEGSKA (reference sequence). The germline V and J ends were trimmed by 6 bases and 1 base, with 6 bases remaining between them. Comment on this clone: Other DNA sequences in this sample translate to the same CDR3.

In the original workflow: Amplified reference gene primers provided the basis for estimating nucleated cell counts. Assay: immunoSEQ multiplex PCR; the TCRdb copy retains only in-frame clones and omits some. The DNA gave D and trimming, while V, J and clone size come from that table. This table has about 140,000 clones, over 80% appearing once. The specimen was peripheral blood. The source is a woman older than 75 with acute or convalescent COVID-19. The chain is built from TRBV20-1 and TRBJ1-1; no clear D. The CDR3 nucleotides are TGCAGTGCCCCAGGGAACACTGAAGCTTTCTTT. As protein: CSAPGNTEAFF.